The rows below give T cell receptor beta chains drawn from one sample of a study of radiation and T cells in renal cell carcinoma. Produced via immunoSEQ multiplex PCR; TCRdb's table is partial and in-frame only. This sample carries about 76,000 clones, 70% to 90% of them seen once, and the ten largest clones take roughly 5.4%. The sample was blood, taken from a patient whose treatment included radiotherapy and nephrectomy. The receptor set was obtained from a woman in her sixties or seventies with renal cell carcinoma. Both conserved end residues are part of each CDR3. The D gene is left open where the match is weak. Only some rows state a clone size, as once, few, many or a class for expanded clones.

.,TRBJ2-2,TRBV10-3,once,CAITGKGTGELFF,TGTGCCATCACAGGGAAAGGGACCGGGGAGCTGTTTTTT
TRBD1,TRBJ1-3,TRBV7-3,once,CASSSTGGGGNTIYF,TGTGCCAGCAGCTCGACAGGGGGCGGTGGAAACACCATATATTTT
.,TRBJ1-2,TRBV11-2,.,CASSLKQEGIYGYTF,TGTGCCAGCAGCTTAAAGCAGGAGGGGATCTATGGCTACACCTTC
TRBD1,TRBJ2-7,TRBV7-9,.,CASSEPGQTYEQYF,TGTGCCAGCAGCGAACCGGGACAGACCTACGAGCAGTACTTC
.,TRBJ1-5,TRBV7-9,.,CASSLGGHQPQHF,TGTGCCAGCAGCTTGGGGGGGCATCAGCCCCAGCATTTT
.,TRBJ2-7,TRBV7-9,few,CASSFGGEEQYF,TGTGCCAGCAGCTTCGGAGGTGAGGAGCAGTACTTC
TRBD1,TRBJ1-1,TRBV5-1,.,CASSMTGTEAFF,TGCGCCAGCAGCATGACAGGGACTGAAGCTTTCTTT
.,TRBJ2-7,TRBV5-1,.,CASSRTFSYEQYF,TGCGCCAGCAGTCGGACATTTTCCTACGAGCAGTACTTC
TRBD1,TRBJ1-5,TRBV7-2,.,CASSLRGQANQPQHF,TGTGCCAGCAGCTTAAGGGGACAGGCCAATCAGCCCCAGCATTTT
TRBD2,TRBJ2-5,TRBV6-5,.,CASSYERGGGETQYF,TGTGCCAGCAGTTACGAGCGGGGGGGCGGGGAGACCCAGTACTTC
.,TRBJ1-2,TRBV29-1,.,CSVKQLGGYGYTF,TGCAGCGTTAAACAGTTAGGGGGCTATGGCTACACCTTC
.,TRBJ1-5,TRBV7-2,once,CASSLGRNSNQPQHF,TGTGCCAGCAGCTTAGGCCGGAATAGCAATCAGCCCCAGCATTTT
.,TRBJ2-1,TRBV7-9,.,CASSLALGEQFF,TGTGCCAGCAGCTTAGCGCTCGGTGAGCAGTTCTTC
TRBD1,TRBJ1-5,TRBV5-1,.,CASSLLGPDRGDQPQHF,TGCGCCAGCAGCTTGCTAGGGCCGGACAGGGGCGATCAGCCCCAGCATTTT
.,TRBJ2-3,TRBV5-8,.,CASSFVLPSTDTQYF,TGTGCCAGCAGCTTCGTACTCCCTAGCACAGATACGCAGTATTTT
TRBD1,TRBJ1-1,TRBV7-3,.,CASSSSGTGRPEAFF,TGTGCCAGCAGCTCCTCCGGGACAGGGAGACCTGAAGCTTTCTTT
.,TRBJ1-5,TRBV5-6,.,CASSLEGVRQPQHF,TGTGCCAGCAGCTTGGAAGGGGTACGGCAGCCCCAGCATTTT
.,TRBJ1-2,TRBV5-4,.,CASSLEPAGWSYGYTF,TGTGCCAGCAGCTTGGAACCCGCAGGGTGGAGCTATGGCTACACCTTC
TRBD1,TRBJ2-7,TRBV7-2,.,CASSLSQGQGSYEQYF,TGTGCCAGCAGCTTAAGTCAGGGACAGGGGTCTTACGAGCAGTACTTC
TRBD2,TRBJ2-2,TRBV6-1,.,CASSDLGGTSGELFF,TGTGCCAGCAGTGACCTCGGGGGGACTTCCGGGGAGCTGTTTTTT
TRBD1,TRBJ2-7,TRBV7-6,.,CASSLGGTGDYEQYF,TGTGCCAGCAGCCTGGGCGGGACAGGGGACTACGAGCAGTACTTC
.,TRBJ2-3,TRBV7-2,.,CASSLGTLFPDTQYF,TGTGCCAGCAGTCTAGGGACGCTCTTCCCAGATACGCAGTATTTT
TRBD1,TRBJ1-6,TRBV5-1,.,CASSPGQGTQTNNSPLHF,TGCGCCAGCAGCCCGGGACAGGGGACTCAAACCAATAATTCACCCCTCCACTTT
.,TRBJ1-4,TRBV19,.,CASSSRATNEKLFF,TGTGCCAGTAGTTCGAGGGCTACTAATGAAAAACTGTTTTTT
TRBD1,TRBJ2-7,TRBV6-4,.,CASSRDRGDEQYF,TGTGCCAGCAGCCGGGACAGGGGGGACGAGCAGTACTTC
.,TRBJ1-1,TRBV5-4,.,CASRRDSNTEAFF,TGTGCCAGCAGACGGGACTCCAACACTGAAGCTTTCTTT
.,TRBJ1-1,TRBV28,.,CASSLPTGKFTEAFF,TGTGCCAGCAGTTTACCTACAGGGAAATTCACTGAAGCTTTCTTT